The 20 T cell receptor beta chains given below trace back to one sample, sequenced in a study of T-cell reconstitution after alpha-beta-depleted transplantation in children. Unique molecular identifiers were used in preparing the TCRbeta library. MiXCR, applied by TCRdb to the PCR reads, yields one record per CDR3 protein. The sample lists over 150,000 distinct CDR3 sequences; over 8.5% were seen once. The sequenced sample was PBMCs, obtained before TCRalphabeta/CD19-depleted stem cell transplant. These receptor sequences come from a boy between 2 and 10 years old with acute myeloid leukemia, due to receive a stem cell transplant.

This clonotype was seen ten or more times. CDR3 bases: TGCAGCACCTCAGGGGTTGTAGGTGGCTACACCTTC. This sequence encodes CSTSGVVGGYTF. The chain couples TRBV29-1 to TRBJ1-2; D might be TRBD1 (6 bases). V lost 8 bases, J lost 7 bases, and 17 bases lay in between. Germline assignment: CDR1 SQVTM and CDR2 ANQGSEA. The CDR3 spans 12 residues.

This clonotype was seen repeatedly, ten times or more. The chain's CDR3 is CASRPGSLGTDTQYF. The CDR3 bases are TGTGCCAGCAGGCCGGGATCCCTTGGCACAGATACGCAGTATTTT. V usage is TRBV6-1 and J usage is TRBJ2-3; tentatively, D is TRBD2 (5 bases). The CDR3 runs 15 residues. V was cut by 6 bases and J by 1 base, with 14 bases left in between. The germline CDR1 and CDR2 sequences are MNHNS and SASEGT.

This clonotype has ten or more counts. V gene TRBV29-1 combines with J gene TRBJ2-1; no reliable D call. CDR3 length equals 15 residues. The germline CDR1 and CDR2 sequences are SQVTM and ANQGSEA. Between the trimmed V and J ends, which lost 7 bases and 7 bases, there was a span of 23 bases. As DNA, the CDR3 is TGCAGCGCCGCGGCAGGAAGTGGTCTGCGAAATGAGCAGTTCTTC. Its translation: CSAAAGSGLRNEQFF.

This clonotype was counted ten times or more. V usage is TRBV29-1 and J usage is TRBJ1-2, with D possibly TRBD1 on 5 matching bases. V was clipped by 1 base and J by 0 bases, with 21 bases between them. The germline CDR1 and CDR2 sequences are SQVTM and ANQGSEA. The length of the CDR3 is 18 residues. CDR3: CSVEAVGTSLLTNYGYTF. The CDR3 DNA reads TGCAGCGTTGAAGCGGTCGGGACTAGCCTACTAACTAACTATGGCTACACCTTC.

The J gene is TRBJ1-5, the V gene TRBV11-2; TRBD1 might be the D (5 bases). Deletions cut 3 bases from V and 0 bases from J, with 18 bases between. The CDR3 consists of 18 residues. Germline V lookup: CDR1 SGHAT, CDR2 FQNNGV. CDR3 in DNA: TGTGCCAGCAGCTTTAGGGAATGGTTCAGGGATAGCAATCAGCCCCAGCATTTT. It encodes CASSFREWFRDSNQPQHF. The full variable domain, with the rest looked up from reference TRBV11-2 and TRBJ1-5, is EAGVAQSPRYKIIEKRQSVAFWCNPISGHATLYWYQQILGQGPKLLIQFQNNGVVDDSQLPKDRFSAERLKGVDSTLKIQPAKLEDSAVYLCASSFREWFRDSNQPQHFGDGTRLSIL.

This clonotype was seen at least ten times. The J gene is TRBJ2-3, the V gene TRBV12-3 or TRBV12-4, with a possible D match to TRBD1 (6 bases). V gave up 3 bases and J gave up 4 bases, with 11 bases separating them. The CDR3 covers 14 residues. CDR3 in DNA: TGTGCCAGCAGTTTGGGGCCAGGGGCAGATACGCAGTATTTT. Translated, it gives CASSLGPGADTQYF.

This clonotype has ten or more counts. The rearrangement uses TRBV7-9 and TRBJ1-6; TRBD1 matches 7 bases. The CDR3 consists of 14 residues. CDR1 is SEHNR and CDR2 is FQNEAQ in the germline V gene (reference sequence). V shed 9 bases, J shed 7 bases, and the junction held 9 bases outside the gene matches. Here the CDR3 reads CASTGVEMNSPLHF. CDR3 bases: TGTGCCAGTACAGGGGTGGAAATGAATTCACCCCTCCACTTT.

This chain connects TRBV6-1 to TRBJ1-1; D gene uncertain. V lost 6 bases and J 0 bases, leaving 8 bases between the germline ends. The CDR3 is 13 residues long. The germline gives CDR1 MNHNS, CDR2 SASEGT. The CDR3 sequence is CASREFMNTEAFF. CDR3 in DNA: TGTGCCAGCAGGGAATTTATGAACACTGAAGCTTTCTTT.

In this sample, this clonotype turned up many times. V usage is TRBV25-1 and J usage is TRBJ1-2; 8 nucleotides match TRBD1. Trimming took 2 bases from V and 8 from J; bases not matched to a gene: 7. The CDR3 has 14 amino acids. Germline V gene sequence: CDR1 MGHDK, CDR2 SYGVNS. The CDR3, as DNA: TGTGCCAGCAGTGAAAGGACAGGGAGGTTGGGCTACACCTTC. It translates to CASSERTGRLGYTF.

This clonotype was seen repeatedly, ten times or more. The chain employs TRBV7-8 and TRBJ2-1, with D perhaps TRBD1 (6 bases). The V gene lost 1 base and the J gene lost 4 bases, with 14 bases spanning the gap. From germline, CDR1 is SGHVS and CDR2 FQNEAQ. The CDR3 covers 16 residues. DNA of the CDR3: TGTGCCAGCAGCTTAGAGGCCAGGGGTGCTTACAATGAGCAGTTCTTC. This gives the protein CASSLEARGAYNEQFF.

This clonotype was counted many times. V is TRBV12-3 or TRBV12-4 and J is TRBJ1-6; TRBD1 might be the D (5 bases). This CDR3 contains 13 residues. Trimming pared 2 bases from V and 12 bases from J, leaving 11 bases between. This CDR3 is CASSLQGGGPLHF. For the CDR3, the DNA is TGTGCCAGCAGTTTACAGGGAGGTGGACCCCTCCACTTT.

This clonotype appeared a single time. This sequence joins TRBV4-2 and TRBJ2-1, with 10 bases that match TRBD1. The trim removed 4 bases at V and 3 bases at J, leaving 6 bases unmatched. Germline V gene data show CDR1 as LGHNA and CDR2 as YNFKEQ. The CDR3 extends over 16 amino acids. The CDR3 bases are TGTGCCAGCAGCCCTCGGGACAGGGGAATCTACAATGAGCAGTTCTTC. Its protein is CASSPRDRGIYNEQFF.

The table lists this clonotype with a few counts. One base away lies a much larger clone, so this may be a sequencing read error. The chain carries TRBV20-1 and TRBJ1-1; D may be TRBD1 (5 bases). The CDR3 is 17 residues long. CDR1 and CDR2 (germline): DFQATT, SNEGSKA (reference sequence). CDR3 nucleotide sequence: TGCTGTGCTAGAGATGAGCCGCTGATAGGGGCCAACACTGAAGCTTTCTTT. This sequence encodes CCARDEPLIGANTEAFF.

V usage is TRBV20-1 and J usage is TRBJ2-1; perhaps TRBD2 as D (6 bases). The CDR3 spans 17 residues. The V end lost 0 bases, the J end lost 8 bases, and 23 bases lay between the germline ends. CDR1 and CDR2 from the germline V gene are DFQATT and SNEGSKA (reference sequence). The CDR3 coding sequence is TGCAGTGCTAGAGACGTGGATGAGGGGACTGTCCGGCATGAGCAGTTCTTC. Encoded protein: CSARDVDEGTVRHEQFF.

This clonotype was detected ten times or more. This chain connects TRBV29-1 to TRBJ2-1; the D gene is possibly TRBD1 (5 bases). This CDR3 is 10 amino acids long. Looked up from germline, CDR1 is SQVTM and CDR2 is ANQGSEA. V was clipped by 6 bases and J by 10 bases, with 10 bases between them. DNA of the CDR3: TGCAGCGTACAGGTTAAGGAGCAGTTCTTC. This translates into CSVQVKEQFF.

This clonotype has only a few counts. The chain employs TRBV7-9 and TRBJ1-1; TRBD1 matches at 9 bases. The V gene's germline CDR1 is SEHNR and CDR2 FQNEAQ (reference sequence). Unmatched junction bases numbered 6, after V lost 5 bases and J lost 5 bases. This CDR3 is built from 14 residues. Written as DNA, the CDR3 is TGTGCCAGCAGCCCAAGAGGACAGGGGACTGAAGCTTTCTTT. It codes for CASSPRGQGTEAFF.

This clonotype was recorded many times. This sequence joins TRBV12-3 or TRBV12-4 and TRBJ1-1; D perhaps matches TRBD1 (6 bases). Trimming took off 4 bases at V and 8 bases at J, with 11 bases between the two ends. This CDR3 contains 12 residues. The CDR3 protein is CASSSTGSEAFF. The DNA of the CDR3 is TGTGCCAGCAGTTCGACAGGCTCAGAAGCTTTCTTT.

Comment on this clonotype: A much larger clone is a single base away; this may be a read error. The chain combines TRBV2 with TRBJ1-4, with D possibly matching TRBD1 (5 bases). V was shortened by 2 bases and J by 6 bases, with 13 bases between the two germline ends. The CDR3 is made up of 15 amino acids. The germline V gene encodes CDR1 SNHLY and CDR2 FYNNEI. The CDR3 nucleotides are TGTGCCAGCAGTGAATGGACACGGAGTGATGAAAAACTGTTTTTT. Translated, it gives CASSEWTRSDEKLFF.

This clonotype has at least ten counts. The rearrangement joins TRBV2 to TRBJ1-2; D is perhaps TRBD1 (5 bases). CDR3 length equals 9 residues. Germline V gene sequence: CDR1 SNHLY, CDR2 FYNNEI. Trimming shortened V by 9 bases and J by 10 bases, and 9 bases separated the two germline ends. CDR3 loop: CASGALYTF. DNA of the CDR3: TGTGCCAGTGGGGCACTCTACACCTTC.

This clonotype showed up many times. V is TRBV5-1 and J is TRBJ2-3, with D maybe TRBD2 (5 bases). Trimming removed 6 bases at V and 2 bases at J, with 10 bases between. Germline CDR1 and CDR2: SGHRS and YFSETQ. The CDR3 totals 13 residues. CDR3 nucleotide sequence: TGCGCCAGCAAATCGGGGAACACAGATACGCAGTATTTT. Translation gives CASKSGNTDTQYF. The variable domain in full, completed from reference TRBV5-1 and TRBJ2-3, reads KAGVTQTPRYLIKTRGQQVTLSCSPISGHRSVSWYQQTPGQGLQFLFEYFSETQRNKGNFPGRFSGRQFSNSRSEMNVSTLELGDSALYLCASKSGNTDTQYFGPGTRLTVL.